The entry that follows covers one T cell receptor beta chain sequence. Antigen: not known. The V end lost 1 base, the J end lost 4 bases, and 8 bases lay between the germline ends. This CDR3 contains 14 residues. The germline V gene encodes CDR1 SNHLY and CDR2 FYNNEI. This record comes from a study of post-analysis software for immune sequencing data. Across the study: Recorded disease courses covered relapsing-remitting, secondary progressive and progressive-relapsing multiple sclerosis. Some patients had no subtype annotation.

Unique molecular identifiers tagged the TCR beta cDNA libraries. Roughly 490,000 cDNA molecules came from about 1 to 10 million T cells. One entry per CDR3 protein, called by TCRdb with MiXCR from the PCR reads. The repertoire holds 400,000 to 500,000 distinct CDR3 sequences, with approximately 38% as singletons. Study findings and constraints: Those with multiple sclerosis, the patient group, showed significantly lower normalized Chao1 diversity than controls. Samples prepared in the same batch strongly co-clustered by F measure. Included in a set of five TRBV segments more frequent in patients than controls were TRBV5-6, TRBV5-1 and TRBV20-1.

The receptor was isolated from a girl aged 2 to 9 with multiple sclerosis. Sequences were obtained from blood. This rearrangement joins TRBV2 to TRBJ1-5; D is unclear. The CDR3 sequence is CASSEERRNQPQHF. DNA of the CDR3: TGTGCCAGCAGTGAAGAACGGAGGAATCAGCCCCAGCATTTT.